The clone carrying this T cell receptor beta chain has only a few counts. This record comes from a study of T cell responses to AZD1222 COVID-19 vaccine. In germline, CDR1 is MNHEY, CDR2 SVGAGI. Trimming left V 2 bases short and J 7 bases short, with 14 bases between. CDR3 length equals 15 residues. Assay used: immunoSEQ multiplex PCR; TCRdb lists only in-frame clones, some missing. In the table there are approximately 120,000 clones, 80% to 90% of which are singletons. This sequence originates from an adult who received the AZD1222 COVID-19 vaccine. The chain combines TRBV6-5 with TRBJ1-4; D gene ambiguous. The material was peripheral blood, obtained 28 days after the second AZD1222 dose. CDR3 region: CASSYDGSSSEKLFF. As DNA, the CDR3 is TGTGCCAGCAGTTACGATGGCAGTTCGAGTGAAAAACTGTTTTTT.